The rows below give T cell receptor beta chains drawn from one sample of a study of blood T cells in healthy people across ages. One entry per CDR3 protein, called by TCRdb with MiXCR from the 5' RACE reads. The table has some 930,000 distinct CDR3 sequences, around 29% seen once; the top ten hold roughly a tenth. These data were likewise used in another study, on T cells of mothers and their children.

Sequenced material: blood. These TCRs come from a woman aged 40 to 50 in good health. CDR3s include the opening cysteine and the closing phenylalanine or tryptophan. Fields, in order: D gene, clone size, J gene, V gene, CDR3 DNA, CDR3 protein. D genes are given only for firm matches. Where a row states a size, it is once, few, many or the class of an expanded clone; other rows omit it.

>TRBD1|-|TRBJ1-1|TRBV5-1
TGCGCCAGCAGCTCTACAGGGGCCCTCCCGAACACTGAAGCTTTCTTT
CASSSTGALPNTEAFF
>-|many|TRBJ2-5|TRBV6-2/TRBV6-3
TGTGCCAGCAGTTCCCGGCAGCGGGAGACCCAGTACTTC
CASSSRQRETQYF
>TRBD2|few|TRBJ2-2|TRBV5-1
TGCGCCAGCAGATCTGGCGGGGGGTCTACCGGGGAGCTGTTTTTT
CASRSGGGSTGELFF
>-|-|TRBJ1-2|TRBV5-5
TGTGCCAGCAGCTTAAACTATAACTATGGCTACACCTTC
CASSLNYNYGYTF
>TRBD2|few|TRBJ2-7|TRBV15
TGTGCCACCAGCAGGGTTAGCGGGATTACGTACTTC
CATSRVSGITYF
>-|few|TRBJ2-7|TRBV27
TGTGCCGGCAGTTTTAAAGGGGGGGTAGCCTACGAGCAGTACTTC
CAGSFKGGVAYEQYF
>TRBD1|many|TRBJ2-5|TRBV18
TGTGCCAGCTCACCACAGGGGGCCCTACAAGAGACCCAGTACTTC
CASSPQGALQETQYF
>-|few|TRBJ2-4|TRBV7-2
TGTGCCAGCAGCTTAGCAGGTGGTGAGGACAATGAGCAGTACTTC
CASSLAGGEDNEQYF
>-|few|TRBJ2-1|TRBV20-1
TGCAGTGCTGGACGGGTAAACAATGAGCAGTTCTTC
CSAGRVNNEQFF
>TRBD1|many|TRBJ2-7|TRBV6-1
TGTGCCAGCAGTGAAGGGGACAGCTCCTACGAGCAGTACTTC
CASSEGDSSYEQYF
>TRBD1|-|TRBJ2-7|TRBV24-1
TGTGCCACCAGTGACCCTGGGACAGGGGGGACGGAGCAGTACTTC
CATSDPGTGGTEQYF
>-|many|TRBJ2-5|TRBV28
TGTGCCAGCAGCACCCGAGGGCAGCGTGGAGAGACCCAGTACTTC
CASSTRGQRGETQYF
>-|-|TRBJ1-2|TRBV5-1
TGCGCCAGCAGCTGGGCGGGGAGCGGGTATGGCTACACCTTC
CASSWAGSGYGYTF
>-|many|TRBJ2-3|TRBV20-1
TGCAGTGCTAGAGTGGGGGGTAGCACAGATACGCAGTATTTT
CSARVGGSTDTQYF
>-|-|TRBJ2-1|TRBV7-2
TGTGCCAGCAGCTTAGCGCGGGGAGTGTCCTACAATGAGCAGTTCTTC
CASSLARGVSYNEQFF
>-|many|TRBJ2-7|TRBV12-3/TRBV12-4
TGTGCCAGCAGTGTGACTAGTCGGCCCTACGAGCAGTACTTC
CASSVTSRPYEQYF
>TRBD2|many|TRBJ2-1|TRBV24-1
TGTGCCACCAGTGATTTTGGCGGGGGGGCCAATGAGCAGTTCTTC
CATSDFGGGANEQFF
>-|few|TRBJ2-7|TRBV30
TGTGCCTGGAGTCTCCGGGGCAGGACTCCCTACGAGCAGTACTTC
CAWSLRGRTPYEQYF
>-|many|TRBJ1-1|TRBV7-2
TGTGCCAGCAGCTTAGAGGTATACAGGGAGACTGAAGCTTTCTTT
CASSLEVYRETEAFF
>-|-|TRBJ2-2|TRBV20-1
TGCAGTACAAGCGCAGGGACCCCCGGGGAGCTGTTTTTT
CSTSAGTPGELFF
>TRBD1|-|TRBJ1-1|TRBV12-3/TRBV12-4
TGTGCCAGCAGTTTTGGGGACAGAGGCACTGAAGCTTTCTTT
CASSFGDRGTEAFF
>-|few|TRBJ2-1|TRBV28
TGTGCCAGCAGGCCCCCTGGTCCCAATGAGCAGTTCTTC
CASRPPGPNEQFF
>-|-|TRBJ1-2|TRBV28
TGTGCCAGCAGTTCCAGGTTTGATGGCTACACCTTC
CASSSRFDGYTF
>-|many|TRBJ2-7|TRBV6-5
TGTGCCAGCAGTCCCACAGGACGGGTCGAGCAGTACTTC
CASSPTGRVEQYF
>TRBD2|-|TRBJ2-3|TRBV5-1
TGCGCCAGCAGCCCCATAGCGGGACTAAGCACAGATACGCAGTATTTT
CASSPIAGLSTDTQYF
>-|few|TRBJ1-1|TRBV2
TGTGCCAGCAGTTCTCCGGGACATAGGTCGAACACTGAAGCTTTCTTT
CASSSPGHRSNTEAFF
>-|-|TRBJ2-3|TRBV7-9
TGTGCCAGCAGCATCGGCCAGGGGCTCGATACGCAGTATTTT
CASSIGQGLDTQYF
>TRBD2|many|TRBJ2-1|TRBV4-2
TGTGCCAGCAGCCTTAGCGGGGGGGGCCTCCCCAATGAGCAGTTCTTC
CASSLSGGGLPNEQFF
>TRBD2|-|TRBJ2-1|TRBV14
TGTGCCAGCAGCCACCCAACTAGCGGGAGGTACAATGAGCAGTTCTTC
CASSHPTSGRYNEQFF
>-|few|TRBJ2-1|TRBV7-9
TGTGCCAGCAGCTTATTCCTCACGCGGCACAATGAGCAGTTCTTC
CASSLFLTRHNEQFF
>TRBD2|many|TRBJ2-1|TRBV9
TGTGCCAGCAGCCCCAGCGGGATGAGCTCCTACAATGAGCAGTTCTTC
CASSPSGMSSYNEQFF
>-|-|TRBJ2-1|TRBV14
TGTGCCAGCAGCCAAGGCCCCATGGATAGTGAGCAGTTCTTC
CASSQGPMDSEQFF
>TRBD2|many|TRBJ2-1|TRBV7-8
TGTGCCAGCAGCCCTACTAGCGGGGATTACAATGAGCAGTTCTTC
CASSPTSGDYNEQFF
>-|-|TRBJ2-3|TRBV12-3/TRBV12-4
TGTGCCAGCAGCCCCCGACTATCGGGCACAGATGCGCAGTATTTT
CASSPRLSGTDAQYF
>-|few|TRBJ1-1|TRBV6-1
TGTGCCAGCAGTGAGTGGGGCCGAAACACTGAAGCTTTCTTT
CASSEWGRNTEAFF
>TRBD2|many|TRBJ2-7|TRBV28
TGTGCCAGCAGCCAAATTAGCGGGGGCAAATACGAGCAGTACTTC
CASSQISGGKYEQYF
>TRBD2|many|TRBJ2-1|TRBV5-1
TGCGCCAGCAGCCCATCCCAGGGAAGGCGGGGGAATGAGCAGTTCTTC
CASSPSQGRRGNEQFF
>-|-|TRBJ2-7|TRBV7-9
TGTGCCAGCAGCTTGTCCGCGAGAACCTCCTACGAGCAGTACTTC
CASSLSARTSYEQYF
>TRBD1|few|TRBJ1-2|TRBV6-2/TRBV6-3
TGTGCCAGCAGTTCGTCAGGGGGCGGCTACACCTTC
CASSSSGGGYTF
>-|-|TRBJ1-5|TRBV5-4
TGTGCCAGCAGCCCCGGCACAGACGCCAATCAGCCCCAGCATTTT
CASSPGTDANQPQHF
>-|-|TRBJ2-3|TRBV28
TGTGCCAGCGGGTATAGGGATACGCAGTATTTT
CASGYRDTQYF
>-|-|TRBJ2-5|TRBV29-1
TGCAGCTTCAGGAGGACAGTAACACAAGAGACCCAGTACTTC
CSFRRTVTQETQYF
>-|many|TRBJ2-3|TRBV28
TGTGCCCCGAGCCGAGTGAGCACAGATACGCAGTATTTT
CAPSRVSTDTQYF
>TRBD1|-|TRBJ2-7|TRBV2
TGTGCCAGCAACGGACAGGGTTTGTACGAGCAGTACTTC
CASNGQGLYEQYF
>-|once|TRBJ2-7|TRBV20-1
TGCAGTGCTAGACCAGGGCAAAGGAGCTCCTACGAGCAGTACTTC
CSARPGQRSSYEQYF
>TRBD2|few|TRBJ2-2|TRBV5-1
TGCGCCAGCAGCCCGATAGCGGGGGGTCGGGACACCGGGGAGCTGTTTTTT
CASSPIAGGRDTGELFF
>-|few|TRBJ2-1|TRBV7-2
TGTGCCAGCAGTACGACTGGGGGGAGCTCCTACAATGAGCAGTTCTTC
CASSTTGGSSYNEQFF
>TRBD1|few|TRBJ2-5|TRBV20-1
TGCAGTGCTCCGCCCAGGGGGTTTCACGAGACCCAGTACTTC
CSAPPRGFHETQYF
>-|many|TRBJ2-7|TRBV10-2
TGCGTCAGCAGCCTCTCCTACGAGCAGTACTTC
CVSSLSYEQYF
>-|-|TRBJ2-7|TRBV3-1
TGTGCCAGCAGCCAACTTCAAGCAGGGGAGGGTGAGCAGTACTTC
CASSQLQAGEGEQYF
>-|many|TRBJ1-4|TRBV9
TGTGCCAGCAGCCCAAGGGGTGCAACTAATGAAAAACTGTTTTTT
CASSPRGATNEKLFF
>TRBD1|few|TRBJ2-1|TRBV6-2/TRBV6-3
TGTGCCAGCACCTTTGAAAGGGGGCTTACCTACAATGAGCAGTTCTTC
CASTFERGLTYNEQFF
>-|many|TRBJ2-3|TRBV5-5
TGTGCCAGCAGCTTGGATAGAGATACGCAGTATTTT
CASSLDRDTQYF
>TRBD1|-|TRBJ1-5|TRBV28
TGTGCCAGCAGTTTGGACGGGACAGGGGGCAATCAGCCCCAGCATTTT
CASSLDGTGGNQPQHF
>-|-|TRBJ1-1|TRBV20-1
TGCAGTGCTAGCTCGGAACCGCTAGACACTGAAGCTTTCTTT
CSASSEPLDTEAFF
>TRBD2|-|TRBJ2-1|TRBV27
TGTGCCAGCAGTTTATGGCTAGCGGGGGGGACTGGGGGTGAGCAGTTCTTC
CASSLWLAGGTGGEQFF
>TRBD1|-|TRBJ2-7|TRBV7-2
TGTGCCAGCAGTACGGGACAGATGTACTCCTACGAGCAGTACTTC
CASSTGQMYSYEQYF
>-|-|TRBJ1-4|TRBV7-9
TGTGCCAGCAGCTTATCGTTGGAAAAACTGTTTTTT
CASSLSLEKLFF
>-|many|TRBJ1-1|TRBV9
TGTGCCAGCAGCGTAGTGTCTGGGATGACAGGTGAAGCTTTCTTT
CASSVVSGMTGEAFF
>-|-|TRBJ2-4|TRBV3-1
TGTGCCAGCAGCTTCGGCCCCGGAGACATTCAGTACTTC
CASSFGPGDIQYF